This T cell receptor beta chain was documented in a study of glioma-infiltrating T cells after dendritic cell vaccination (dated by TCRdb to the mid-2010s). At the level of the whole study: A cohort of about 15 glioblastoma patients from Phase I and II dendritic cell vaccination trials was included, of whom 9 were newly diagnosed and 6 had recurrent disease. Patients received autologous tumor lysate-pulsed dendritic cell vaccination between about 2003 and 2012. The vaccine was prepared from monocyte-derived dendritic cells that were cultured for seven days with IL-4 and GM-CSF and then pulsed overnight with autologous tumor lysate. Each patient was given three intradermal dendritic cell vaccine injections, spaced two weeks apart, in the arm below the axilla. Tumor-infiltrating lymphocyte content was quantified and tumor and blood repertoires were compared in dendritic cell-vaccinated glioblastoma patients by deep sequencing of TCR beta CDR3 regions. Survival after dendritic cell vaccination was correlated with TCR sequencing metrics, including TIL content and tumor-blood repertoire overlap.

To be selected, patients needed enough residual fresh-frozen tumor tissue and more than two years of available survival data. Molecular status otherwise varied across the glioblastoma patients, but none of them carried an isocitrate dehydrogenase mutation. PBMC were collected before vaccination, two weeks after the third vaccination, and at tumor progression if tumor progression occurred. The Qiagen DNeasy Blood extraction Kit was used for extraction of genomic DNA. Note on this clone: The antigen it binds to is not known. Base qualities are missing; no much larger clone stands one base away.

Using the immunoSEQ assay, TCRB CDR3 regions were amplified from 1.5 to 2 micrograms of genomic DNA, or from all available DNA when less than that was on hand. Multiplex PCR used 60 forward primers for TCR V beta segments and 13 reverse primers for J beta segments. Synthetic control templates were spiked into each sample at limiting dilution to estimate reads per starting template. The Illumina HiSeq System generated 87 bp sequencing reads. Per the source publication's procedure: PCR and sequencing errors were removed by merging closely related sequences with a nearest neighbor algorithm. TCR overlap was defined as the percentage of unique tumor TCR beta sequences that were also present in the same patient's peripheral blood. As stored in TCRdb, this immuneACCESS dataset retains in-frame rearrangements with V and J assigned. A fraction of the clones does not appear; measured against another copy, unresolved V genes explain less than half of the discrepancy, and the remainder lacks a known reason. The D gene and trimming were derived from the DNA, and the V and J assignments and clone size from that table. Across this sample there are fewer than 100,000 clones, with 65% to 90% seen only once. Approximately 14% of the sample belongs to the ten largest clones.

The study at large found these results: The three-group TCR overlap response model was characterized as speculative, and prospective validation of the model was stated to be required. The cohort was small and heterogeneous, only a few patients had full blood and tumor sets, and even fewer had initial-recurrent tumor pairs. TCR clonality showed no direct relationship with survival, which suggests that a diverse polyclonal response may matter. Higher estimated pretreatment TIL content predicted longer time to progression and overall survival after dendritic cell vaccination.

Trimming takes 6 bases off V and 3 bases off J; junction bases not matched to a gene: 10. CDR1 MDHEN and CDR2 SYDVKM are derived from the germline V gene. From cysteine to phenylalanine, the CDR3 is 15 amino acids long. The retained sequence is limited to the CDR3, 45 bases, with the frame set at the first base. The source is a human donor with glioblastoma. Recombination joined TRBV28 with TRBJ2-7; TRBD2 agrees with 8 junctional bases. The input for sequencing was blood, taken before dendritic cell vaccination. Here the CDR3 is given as CASRERASGYYEQYF. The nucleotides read TGTGCCAGCAGAGAAAGGGCTAGCGGGTACTACGAGCAGTACTTC.